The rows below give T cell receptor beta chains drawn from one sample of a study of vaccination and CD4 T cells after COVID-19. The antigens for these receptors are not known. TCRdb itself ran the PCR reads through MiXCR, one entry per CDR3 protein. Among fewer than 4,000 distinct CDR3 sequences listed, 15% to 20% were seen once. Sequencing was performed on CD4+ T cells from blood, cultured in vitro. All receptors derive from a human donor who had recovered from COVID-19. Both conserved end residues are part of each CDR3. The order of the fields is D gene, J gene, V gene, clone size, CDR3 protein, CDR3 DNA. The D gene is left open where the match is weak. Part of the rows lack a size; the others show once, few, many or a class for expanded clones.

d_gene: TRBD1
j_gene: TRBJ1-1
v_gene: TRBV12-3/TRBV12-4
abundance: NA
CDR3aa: CASSYGTGATEAFF
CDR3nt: TGTGCCAGCAGCTATGGGACAGGTGCGACTGAAGCTTTCTTT

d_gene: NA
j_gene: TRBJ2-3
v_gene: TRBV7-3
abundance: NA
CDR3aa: CASSPNRGDTQYF
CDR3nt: TGTGCCAGCAGCCCAAACCGGGGAGATACGCAGTATTTT

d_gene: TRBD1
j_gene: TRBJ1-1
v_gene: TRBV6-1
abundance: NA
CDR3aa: CASRRTGGTEAFF
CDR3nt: TGTGCCAGCAGGCGGACAGGGGGTACTGAAGCTTTCTTT

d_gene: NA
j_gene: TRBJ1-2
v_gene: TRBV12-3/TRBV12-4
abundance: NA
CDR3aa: CASSLLVQGGGYTF
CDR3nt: TGTGCCAGCAGTTTATTAGTACAGGGCGGTGGCTACACCTTC

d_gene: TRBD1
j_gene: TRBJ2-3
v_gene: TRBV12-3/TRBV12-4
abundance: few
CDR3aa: CASSLGQGAGTDTQYF
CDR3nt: TGTGCCAGCAGTTTAGGGCAGGGGGCTGGCACAGATACGCAGTATTTT

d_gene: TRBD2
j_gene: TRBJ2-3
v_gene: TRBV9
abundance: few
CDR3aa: CASSVGRGVSTDTQYF
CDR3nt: TGTGCCAGCAGCGTAGGACGGGGGGTCTCCACAGATACGCAGTATTTT

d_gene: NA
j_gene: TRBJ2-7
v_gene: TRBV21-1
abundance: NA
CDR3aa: CASRSQASYEQYF
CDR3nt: TGTGCCAGCAGGAGTCAGGCCTCCTACGAGCAGTACTTC

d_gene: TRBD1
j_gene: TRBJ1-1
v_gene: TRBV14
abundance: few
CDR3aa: CASSPGGPPGTEAFF
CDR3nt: TGTGCCAGCAGCCCAGGGGGTCCCCCTGGCACTGAAGCTTTCTTT

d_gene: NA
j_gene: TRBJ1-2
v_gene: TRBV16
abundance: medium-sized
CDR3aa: CASSQSRVEGYTF
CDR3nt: TGTGCCAGCAGCCAATCCAGGGTAGAAGGCTACACCTTC

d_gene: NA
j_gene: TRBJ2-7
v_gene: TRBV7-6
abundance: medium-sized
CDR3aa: CASSLAGFVVEGPGSTYEQYF
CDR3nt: TGTGCCAGCAGCTTAGCGGGCTTCGTGGTAGAGGGGCCAGGTTCGACCTACGAGCAGTACTTC

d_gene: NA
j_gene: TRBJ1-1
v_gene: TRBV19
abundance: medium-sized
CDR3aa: CASSIPGRGIRSNTEAFF
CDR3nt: TGTGCCAGTAGTATCCCAGGGAGAGGCATCCGTTCGAACACTGAAGCTTTCTTT

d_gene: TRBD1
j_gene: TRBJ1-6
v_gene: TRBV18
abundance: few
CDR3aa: CASSRNRGRNSPLHF
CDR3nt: TGTGCCAGCTCACGGAACAGGGGGCGGAATTCACCCCTCCACTTT

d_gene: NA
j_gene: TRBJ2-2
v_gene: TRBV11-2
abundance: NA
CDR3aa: CASSIIGIIPNGELFF
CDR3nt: TGTGCCAGCAGCATAATCGGGATTATTCCGAACGGGGAGCTGTTTTTT

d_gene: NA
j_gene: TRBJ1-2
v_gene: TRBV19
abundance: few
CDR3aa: CASSGGGRGYGYTF
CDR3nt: TGTGCCAGTAGTGGGGGGGGCCGCGGCTATGGCTACACCTTC

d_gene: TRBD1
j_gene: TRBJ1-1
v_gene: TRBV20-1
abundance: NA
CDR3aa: CSATTGAVNTEAFF
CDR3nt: TGCAGTGCAACAACAGGGGCCGTGAACACTGAAGCTTTCTTT

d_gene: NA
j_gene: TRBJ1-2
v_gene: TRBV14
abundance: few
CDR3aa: CASSLWGTPTNYGYTF
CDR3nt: TGTGCCAGCAGCCTTTGGGGGACACCAACTAACTATGGCTACACCTTC

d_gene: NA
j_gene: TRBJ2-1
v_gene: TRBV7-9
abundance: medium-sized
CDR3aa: CASSLGAGNSYNEQFF
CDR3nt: TGTGCCAGCAGCTTAGGGGCGGGGAACTCCTACAATGAGCAGTTCTTC

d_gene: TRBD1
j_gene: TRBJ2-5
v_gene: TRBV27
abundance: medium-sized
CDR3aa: CASSPTGFSWLNQTQYF
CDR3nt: TGTGCCAGCAGTCCGACAGGGTTCTCATGGTTGAATCAGACCCAGTACTTC

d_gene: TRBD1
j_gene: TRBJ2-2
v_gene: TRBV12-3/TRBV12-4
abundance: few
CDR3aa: CASSFGQGASTGELFF
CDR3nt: TGTGCCAGCAGTTTCGGACAGGGGGCGAGCACCGGGGAGCTGTTTTTT

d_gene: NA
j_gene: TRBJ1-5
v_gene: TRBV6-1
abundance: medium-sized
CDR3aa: CASSPASNQPQHF
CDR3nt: TGTGCCAGCAGTCCCGCTAGCAATCAGCCCCAGCATTTT

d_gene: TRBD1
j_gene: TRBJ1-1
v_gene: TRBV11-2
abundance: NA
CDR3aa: CASRGTGGWATEAFF
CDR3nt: TGTGCCAGCAGAGGAACAGGGGGCTGGGCCACTGAAGCTTTCTTT

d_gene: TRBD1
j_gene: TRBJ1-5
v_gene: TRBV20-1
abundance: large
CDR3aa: CSARGQGADQPQHF
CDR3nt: TGCAGTGCTAGGGGACAGGGGGCAGATCAGCCCCAGCATTTT

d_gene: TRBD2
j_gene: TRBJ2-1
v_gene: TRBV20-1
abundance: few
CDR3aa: CSASPAGYEQFF
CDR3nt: TGCAGTGCTAGTCCAGCGGGGTATGAGCAGTTCTTC

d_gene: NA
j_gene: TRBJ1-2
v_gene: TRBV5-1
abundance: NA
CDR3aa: CASSLAGIDGYTF
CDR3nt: TGCGCCAGCAGCTTGGCGGGGATTGATGGCTACACCTTC

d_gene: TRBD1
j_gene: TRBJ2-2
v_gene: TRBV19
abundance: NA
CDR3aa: CASSIGPGQATTGELFF
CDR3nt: TGTGCCAGTAGTATAGGGCCGGGACAGGCTACCACCGGGGAGCTGTTTTTT

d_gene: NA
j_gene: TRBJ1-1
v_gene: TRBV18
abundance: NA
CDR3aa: CASSLGLRSEAFF
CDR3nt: TGTGCCAGCTCACTGGGTCTTCGGAGTGAAGCTTTCTTT

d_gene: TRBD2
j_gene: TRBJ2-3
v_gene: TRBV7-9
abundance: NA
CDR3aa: CASSLVAGGPVAGTDTQYF
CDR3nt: TGTGCCAGCAGCTTAGTGGCGGGGGGGCCGGTTGCGGGCACAGATACGCAGTATTTT

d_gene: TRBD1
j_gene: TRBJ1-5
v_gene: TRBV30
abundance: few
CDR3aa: CAWGLDRRNQPQHF
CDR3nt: TGTGCCTGGGGACTGGACAGGCGCAATCAGCCCCAGCATTTT

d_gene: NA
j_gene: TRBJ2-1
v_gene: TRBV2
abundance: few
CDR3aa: CASKGRVYNEQFF
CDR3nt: TGTGCCAGCAAGGGACGGGTCTACAATGAGCAGTTCTTC

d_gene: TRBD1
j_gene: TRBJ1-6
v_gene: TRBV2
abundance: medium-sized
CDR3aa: CASRPTPGQLNSPLHF
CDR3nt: TGTGCCAGCAGACCTACGCCGGGACAGCTTAATTCACCCCTCCACTTT

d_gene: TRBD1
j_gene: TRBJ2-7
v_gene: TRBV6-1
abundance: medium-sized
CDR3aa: CASRQPGQGSYEQYF
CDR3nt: TGTGCCAGCAGGCAACCGGGACAGGGGTCCTACGAGCAGTACTTC

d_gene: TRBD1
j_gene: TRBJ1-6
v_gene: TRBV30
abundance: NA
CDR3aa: CAWGDRGDSPLHF
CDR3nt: TGTGCCTGGGGGGACAGGGGGGATTCACCCCTCCACTTT

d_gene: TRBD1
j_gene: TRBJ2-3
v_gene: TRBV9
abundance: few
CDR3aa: CASSVEAGGPDTQYF
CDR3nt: TGTGCCAGCAGCGTAGAGGCAGGGGGCCCAGATACGCAGTATTTT

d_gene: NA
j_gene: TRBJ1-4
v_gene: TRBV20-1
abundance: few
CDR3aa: CSARDEDGIEKLFF
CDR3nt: TGCAGTGCTAGAGACGAAGACGGTATTGAAAAACTGTTTTTT

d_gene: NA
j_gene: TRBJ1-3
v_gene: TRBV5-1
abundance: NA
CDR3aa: CASSLGGGSGNTIYF
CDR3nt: TGCGCCAGCAGCTTGGGGGGCGGATCTGGAAACACCATATATTTT

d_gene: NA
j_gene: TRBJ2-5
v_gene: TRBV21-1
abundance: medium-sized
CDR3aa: CASSTDCCGTQYF
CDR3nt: TGTGCCAGCAGCACCGACTGCTGCGGGACCCAGTACTTC

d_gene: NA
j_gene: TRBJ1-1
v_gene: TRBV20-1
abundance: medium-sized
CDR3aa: CSARLRAGPTEAFF
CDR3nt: TGCAGTGCTAGACTCAGGGCGGGCCCCACTGAAGCTTTCTTT

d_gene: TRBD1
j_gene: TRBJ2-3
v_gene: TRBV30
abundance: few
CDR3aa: CAWSMGQSTDTQYF
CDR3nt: TGTGCCTGGAGTATGGGACAGAGCACAGATACGCAGTATTTT

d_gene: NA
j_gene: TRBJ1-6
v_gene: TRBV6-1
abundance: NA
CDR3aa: CASSFNSGPESPLHF
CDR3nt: TGTGCCAGCAGCTTCAATTCTGGGCCGGAGTCACCCCTCCACTTT

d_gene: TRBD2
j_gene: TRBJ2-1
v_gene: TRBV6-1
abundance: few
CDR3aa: CASRELAGGREQFF
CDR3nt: TGTGCCAGCAGAGAACTAGCGGGGGGACGGGAGCAGTTCTTC

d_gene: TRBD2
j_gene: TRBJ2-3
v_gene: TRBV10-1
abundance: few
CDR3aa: CASSETGLRSTDTQYF
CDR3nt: TGCGCCAGCAGTGAGACGGGACTACGTAGCACAGATACGCAGTATTTT

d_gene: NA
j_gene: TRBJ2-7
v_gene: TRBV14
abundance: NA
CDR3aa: CASSQGVGPRHEQYF
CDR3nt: TGTGCCAGCAGCCAAGGGGTAGGCCCCCGCCACGAGCAGTACTTC

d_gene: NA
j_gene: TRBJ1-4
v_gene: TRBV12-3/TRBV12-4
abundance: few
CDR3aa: CASSLGGLNEKLFF
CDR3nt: TGTGCCAGCAGTTTGGGGGGCCTAAATGAAAAACTGTTTTTT

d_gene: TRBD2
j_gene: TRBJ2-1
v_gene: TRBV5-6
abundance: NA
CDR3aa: CASSLPGLAVFTF
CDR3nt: TGTGCCAGCAGCTTGCCCGGACTAGCGGTTTTTACCTTC

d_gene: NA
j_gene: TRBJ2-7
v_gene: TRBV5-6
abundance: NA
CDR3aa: CASSTIQGLQYF
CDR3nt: TGTGCCAGCAGTACTATTCAAGGGCTGCAGTACTTC

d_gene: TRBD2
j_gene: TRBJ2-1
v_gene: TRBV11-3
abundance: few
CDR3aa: CASSLEAGRVSEQFF
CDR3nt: TGTGCCAGCAGCTTAGAGGCAGGGAGGGTCAGTGAGCAGTTCTTC

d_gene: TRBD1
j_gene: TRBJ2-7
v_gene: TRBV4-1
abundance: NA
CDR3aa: CASSRNTGTGGAEQYF
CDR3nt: TGCGCCAGCAGCCGAAATACCGGGACAGGGGGCGCCGAGCAGTACTTC

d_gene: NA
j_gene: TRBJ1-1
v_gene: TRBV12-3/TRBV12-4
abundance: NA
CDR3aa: CASRPTAANTEAFF
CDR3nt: TGTGCCAGCAGACCCACAGCGGCAAACACTGAAGCTTTCTTT

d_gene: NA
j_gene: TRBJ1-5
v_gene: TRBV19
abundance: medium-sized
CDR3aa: CASSRGDSNQPQHF
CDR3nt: TGTGCCAGTAGTCGAGGGGATAGCAATCAGCCCCAGCATTTT

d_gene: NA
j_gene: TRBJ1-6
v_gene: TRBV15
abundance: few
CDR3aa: CATSRESGNSPLHF
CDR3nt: TGTGCCACCAGCAGAGAGTCCGGTAATTCACCCCTCCACTTT

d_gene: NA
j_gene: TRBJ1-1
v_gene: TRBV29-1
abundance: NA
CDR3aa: CSAANTEAFF
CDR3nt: TGCAGCGCTGCGAACACTGAAGCTTTCTTT

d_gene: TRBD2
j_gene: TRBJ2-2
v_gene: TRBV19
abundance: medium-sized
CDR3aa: CASSSLAGGRTGELFF
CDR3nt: TGTGCCAGTAGTAGTCTAGCGGGGGGGCGCACCGGGGAGCTGTTTTTT

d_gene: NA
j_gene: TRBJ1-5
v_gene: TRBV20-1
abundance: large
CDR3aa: CSATDVGGGSQPQHF
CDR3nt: TGCAGTGCTACTGACGTCGGGGGTGGGAGTCAGCCCCAGCATTTT

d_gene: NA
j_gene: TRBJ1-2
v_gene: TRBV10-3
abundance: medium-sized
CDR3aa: CATSGNRGYGYTF
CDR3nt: TGTGCCACAAGCGGGAATCGGGGCTATGGCTACACCTTC

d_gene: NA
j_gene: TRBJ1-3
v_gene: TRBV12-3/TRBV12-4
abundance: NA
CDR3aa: CASSLAGGLAGNTIYF
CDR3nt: TGTGCCAGCAGTTTAGCCGGGGGCTTGGCTGGAAACACCATATATTTT

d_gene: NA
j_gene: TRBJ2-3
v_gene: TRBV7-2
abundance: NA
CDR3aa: CASSVQFGGRTDTQYF
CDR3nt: TGTGCCAGCAGCGTTCAATTCGGGGGTAGGACAGATACGCAGTATTTT

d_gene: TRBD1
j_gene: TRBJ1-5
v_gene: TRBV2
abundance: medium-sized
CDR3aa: CASTAGGQGIQPQHF
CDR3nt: TGTGCCAGCACCGCAGGGGGACAGGGAATTCAGCCCCAGCATTTT